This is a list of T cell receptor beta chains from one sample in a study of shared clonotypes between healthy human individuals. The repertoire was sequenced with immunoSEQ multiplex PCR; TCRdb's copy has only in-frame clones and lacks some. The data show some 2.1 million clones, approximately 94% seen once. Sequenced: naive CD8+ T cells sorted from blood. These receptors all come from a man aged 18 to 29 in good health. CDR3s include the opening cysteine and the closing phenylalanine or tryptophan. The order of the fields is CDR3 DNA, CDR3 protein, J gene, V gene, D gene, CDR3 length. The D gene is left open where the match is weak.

TGTGCCATCAGTGACCCCTCTGGACAGGGGAAGAATACCGGGGAGCTGTTTTTT CAISDPSGQGKNTGELFF TRBJ2-2 TRBV10-3 TRBD1 18
TGTGCCAGCAGCTTAGGAGGCGACTATGGCTACACCTTC CASSLGGDYGYTF TRBJ1-2 TRBV11-2 . 13
TGTGCCAGTAGTACCCTAACGGATACGCAGTATTTT CASSTLTDTQYF TRBJ2-3 TRBV19 . 12
TGTGCCAGCTCACTACCCCCCGTCTGGGTAGGGGGAAACACCATATATTTT CASSLPPVWVGGNTIYF TRBJ1-3 TRBV18 . 17
TGTGCCAGCAGCTTTGACAGAGGACCCGGGGAGCTGTTTTTT CASSFDRGPGELFF TRBJ2-2 TRBV11-3 . 14
TGTGCCTGGGGCCCCGGGACTAGCGGGAACCAAGAGACCCAGTACTTC CAWGPGTSGNQETQYF TRBJ2-5 TRBV30 TRBD2 16
TGTGCCTGGAGTGTCGGCATCTCCTACGAGCAGTACTTC CAWSVGISYEQYF TRBJ2-7 TRBV30 . 13
TGTGCCAGCAGTGTACAGGATTTTCACTCCGGGACGGGATTTTCCTACGAGCAGTACTTC CASSVQDFHSGTGFSYEQYF TRBJ2-7 TRBV2 . 20
TGTGCCAGCAGCGGAGAGAACTATGGCTACACCTTC CASSGENYGYTF TRBJ1-2 TRBV7-9 . 12
TGTGCCAGCAGTAGGGCAGGGGGCATATGGACCGGGGAGCTGTTTTTT CASSRAGGIWTGELFF TRBJ2-2 TRBV7-6 TRBD1 16
TGTGCCAGCAGCTCCTTGGACAACTCTGGGGCCAACGTCCTGACTTTC CASSSLDNSGANVLTF TRBJ2-6 TRBV13 . 16
TGTGCCACCAGCGGAGGGGGGGAAGGGTTTACAGATACGCAGTATTTT CATSGGGEGFTDTQYF TRBJ2-3 TRBV15 . 16
TGTGCCAGTAGTATGGGGTCCGTCGGGGAGCTGTTTTTT CASSMGSVGELFF TRBJ2-2 TRBV19 . 13
TGTGCCAGCAGTGCCAGTACAGGGACCTACCCCTACGAGCAGTACTTC CASSASTGTYPYEQYF TRBJ2-7 TRBV6-1 . 16
TGCGCCAGCAGCCAAGGAGGGCAAGCCTACGAGCAGTACTTC CASSQGGQAYEQYF TRBJ2-7 TRBV4-1 . 14
TGTGCTAGTGGTTCCCAGCTAGCGGGGGTGCTAATTCGGCAGTTCTTC CASGSQLAGVLIRQFF TRBJ2-1 TRBV12-5 TRBD2 16
TGCGCCAGCAGCCCACGTTCAGGACAGGGGCCCTTGTATTTT CASSPRSGQGPLYF TRBJ2-3 TRBV4-1 TRBD1 14
TGTGCCAGCAGCTCCCAGGACAGGACGATTACTCACTATAATTCACCCCTCCACTTT CASSSQDRTITHYNSPLHF TRBJ1-6 TRBV7-9 TRBD1 19
TGTGCCAGCAGTGTGCAGGGGTTCCAAGAGACCCAGTACTTC CASSVQGFQETQYF TRBJ2-5 TRBV27 . 14
TGTGCCAGCAGCGTAGATCAGGGGACAGATACGCAGTATTTT CASSVDQGTDTQYF TRBJ2-3 TRBV9 . 14
TGTGCCAGCAGCGTAGCCGGGACGGAAGATTCACCCCTCCACTTT CASSVAGTEDSPLHF TRBJ1-6 TRBV9 . 15
TGTGCCAGCAGCTTAGGCGGGTACACCGGGGAGCTGTTTTTT CASSLGGYTGELFF TRBJ2-2 TRBV7-9 . 14
TGCGCCAGCAGCCAAGGTACAGGTCCTCGCAATGAGCAGTTCTTC CASSQGTGPRNEQFF TRBJ2-1 TRBV4-3 . 15
TGCGCCAGCAGCCAAGAACTACTAGCGACCTACGAGCAGTACTTC CASSQELLATYEQYF TRBJ2-7 TRBV4-1 TRBD2 15
TGCGCCAGCAGCTTAAGGTCCGTTAACTATGGCTACACCTTC CASSLRSVNYGYTF TRBJ1-2 TRBV5-1 . 14
TGTGCCAGCAGTGAAGCGCTTATGAATCAGCCCCAGCATTTT CASSEALMNQPQHF TRBJ1-5 TRBV2 . 14
TGTGCCACCCTGATAGGGGGAGGAATGAACACTGAAGCTTTCTTT CATLIGGGMNTEAFF TRBJ1-1 TRBV25-1 . 15
TGCGCCAGCGTAGCGGGAGGAGGCTACAATGAGCAGTTCTTC CASVAGGGYNEQFF TRBJ2-1 TRBV5-1 TRBD2 14
TGTGCCAGCAGCGGGACAGGGAAAACTGAAGCTTTCTTT CASSGTGKTEAFF TRBJ1-1 TRBV7-9 TRBD1 13
TGTGCCAGTAGTATCGGCGGTCAGCCCCAGCATTTT CASSIGGQPQHF TRBJ1-5 TRBV19 . 12
TGTGCCAGCAGCAACCCCGGGATGATCACCGGGGAGCTGTTTTTT CASSNPGMITGELFF TRBJ2-2 TRBV5-5 . 15
TGCGCCAGCAGCTCGACTTCTTGGGGCACAGATACGCAGTATTTT CASSSTSWGTDTQYF TRBJ2-3 TRBV5-1 . 15
TGTGCCAGTAGGGACTCCGGGCCGGGTCAGCCCCAGCATTTT CASRDSGPGQPQHF TRBJ1-5 TRBV19 . 14
TGTGCCATCAGAGACAGCACCGGGGAGCTGTTTTTT CAIRDSTGELFF TRBJ2-2 TRBV10-3 . 12
TGTGCCAGCAGTCCCCGGGACAGCTCCTACGAGCAGTACTTC CASSPRDSSYEQYF TRBJ2-7 TRBV28 TRBD1 14
TGTGCCAGCAGCCCGCGGATAGGAAGCTCCTACAATGAGCAGTTCTTC CASSPRIGSSYNEQFF TRBJ2-1 TRBV7-9 . 16
TGTGCTAGTGGTTTGGGAAGCGGGGGCAGAGAGACCCAGTACTTC CASGLGSGGRETQYF TRBJ2-5 TRBV12-5 TRBD2 15
TGTGCCAGCGCTACAGCGGGAGATCGGGACACCGGGGAGCTGTTTTTT CASATAGDRDTGELFF TRBJ2-2 TRBV27 TRBD2 16
TGTGCCAGCAGTGAGGGACAGGGTCTCCCGACAGATACGCAGTATTTT CASSEGQGLPTDTQYF TRBJ2-3 TRBV2 TRBD1 16
TGTGCCAGCAGCTTACCTCGAGACAGCTATAATTCACCCCTCCACTTT CASSLPRDSYNSPLHF TRBJ1-6 TRBV11-2 . 16
TGCAGCGCCCCACAGGGATTAGCCGCGAACTATGGCTACACCTTC CSAPQGLAANYGYTF TRBJ1-2 TRBV29-1 . 15